This is a list of T cell receptor beta chains from one sample in a study of blood T cell repertoires in COVID-19. Profiled with immunoSEQ multiplex PCR; TCRdb holds only in-frame clones, not every one. The sample holds about 60,000 clones, 90% seen once. The sample taken for sequencing was peripheral blood. Source of these receptors: a human donor with active COVID-19. The donor label of this sample is uncertain. CDR3s include the opening cysteine and the closing phenylalanine or tryptophan. A D gene is named only where the DNA matches it firmly. The size field is filled for only some rows; it gives once, few, many or a size class.

V gene: TRBV10-3
D gene: TRBD2
clone size: .
J gene: TRBJ2-7
CDR3 DNA: TGTGCCATCAGTGAGAGCGGGGGGGTCTTTAACGAGCAGTACTTC
CDR3 protein: CAISESGGVFNEQYF

V gene: TRBV10-2
D gene: TRBD2
clone size: .
J gene: TRBJ2-1
CDR3 DNA: TGCGCCAGCAGTGAGAATAGCGGGGGGAACAATGAGCAGTTCTTC
CDR3 protein: CASSENSGGNNEQFF

V gene: TRBV6-1
D gene: TRBD1
clone size: .
J gene: TRBJ1-5
CDR3 DNA: TGTGCCAGCAGTGAACAGACAGGGACTAGCAATCAGCCCCAGCATTTT
CDR3 protein: CASSEQTGTSNQPQHF

V gene: TRBV4-2
D gene: TRBD2
clone size: few
J gene: TRBJ2-7
CDR3 DNA: TGTGCCAGCAGCCCCTTCCTAGCGGGGGCCTACGAGCAGTACTTC
CDR3 protein: CASSPFLAGAYEQYF

V gene: TRBV24-1
D gene: TRBD1
clone size: .
J gene: TRBJ1-3
CDR3 DNA: TGTGCCACCAGTGACGGGACAGGGGGGAACACCATATATTTT
CDR3 protein: CATSDGTGGNTIYF

V gene: TRBV5-5
D gene: .
clone size: .
J gene: TRBJ1-3
CDR3 DNA: TGTGCCAGCTGCCGGGACATCCATTCTGGCACCATATATTTT
CDR3 protein: CASCRDIHSGTIYF

V gene: TRBV7-2
D gene: TRBD2
clone size: .
J gene: TRBJ2-2
CDR3 DNA: TGTGCCAGCAGCTTAGAGGGCGGGAGAAACACCGGGGAGCTGTTTTTT
CDR3 protein: CASSLEGGRNTGELFF

V gene: TRBV7-6
D gene: TRBD2
clone size: .
J gene: TRBJ2-7
CDR3 DNA: TGTGCCAGCAGCCCGATGGGACTAGCGGTCTCCTACGAGCAGTACTTC
CDR3 protein: CASSPMGLAVSYEQYF

V gene: TRBV10-3
D gene: .
clone size: once
J gene: TRBJ1-5
CDR3 DNA: TGTGCCATCTCTGGGGAGGGCAATCAGCCCCAGCATTTT
CDR3 protein: CAISGEGNQPQHF

V gene: TRBV27
D gene: TRBD2
clone size: .
J gene: TRBJ2-3
CDR3 DNA: TGTGCCAGCAATCCACGGAGGACTAGCGGGAGAGGAGTGACAGATACGCAGTATTTT
CDR3 protein: CASNPRRTSGRGVTDTQYF

V gene: TRBV27
D gene: TRBD1
clone size: .
J gene: TRBJ1-2
CDR3 DNA: TGTGCCAGCGGGACAGGGGCTAACTATGGCTACACCTTC
CDR3 protein: CASGTGANYGYTF

V gene: TRBV4-3
D gene: TRBD2
clone size: .
J gene: TRBJ2-7
CDR3 DNA: TGCGCCAGCAGCCACACTAGCGGAGGCTACGAGCAGTACTTC
CDR3 protein: CASSHTSGGYEQYF

V gene: TRBV7-9
D gene: TRBD1
clone size: .
J gene: TRBJ1-1
CDR3 DNA: TGTGCCAGCAGCTGGAAGGACAGGGGGGCGACTGAAGCTTTCTTT
CDR3 protein: CASSWKDRGATEAFF

V gene: TRBV11-2
D gene: .
clone size: .
J gene: TRBJ1-4
CDR3 DNA: TGTGCCAGCAGCTTAGACTCCCCCTCGACAGGCCTCTCAACTAATGAAAAACTGTTTTTT
CDR3 protein: CASSLDSPSTGLSTNEKLFF

V gene: TRBV5-3
D gene: .
clone size: .
J gene: TRBJ1-3
CDR3 DNA: TGTGCCAGAAGGCCCCTCGGGGGGGCGGATGGAAACACCATATATTTT
CDR3 protein: CARRPLGGADGNTIYF

V gene: TRBV7-2
D gene: TRBD1
clone size: .
J gene: TRBJ2-7
CDR3 DNA: TGTGCCAGCAGCTTAGTGGGACAGGGTCCCTACGAGCAGTACTTC
CDR3 protein: CASSLVGQGPYEQYF

V gene: TRBV3-1/TRBV3-2
D gene: .
clone size: .
J gene: TRBJ2-3
CDR3 DNA: TGTGCCAGCAGCCAAGGTGGTTATGGGGGGGCACATACGCAGTATTTT
CDR3 protein: CASSQGGYGGAHTQYF

V gene: TRBV27
D gene: .
clone size: .
J gene: TRBJ1-1
CDR3 DNA: TGTGCCACCCGTTCAGGGCGGTCAGGGACTGAAGCTTTCTTT
CDR3 protein: CATRSGRSGTEAFF

V gene: TRBV28
D gene: TRBD1
clone size: .
J gene: TRBJ1-2
CDR3 DNA: TGTGCCAGCAGCTGGACAGGGGATAACTATGGCTACACCTTC
CDR3 protein: CASSWTGDNYGYTF

V gene: TRBV7-2
D gene: .
clone size: .
J gene: TRBJ2-1
CDR3 DNA: TGTGCCAGCAGCTTACAGGGCAATGAGCAGTTCTTC
CDR3 protein: CASSLQGNEQFF

V gene: TRBV5-1
D gene: .
clone size: .
J gene: TRBJ1-1
CDR3 DNA: TGCGCCAGCAGCTTTGGACAGTCGAACACTGAAGCTTTCTTT
CDR3 protein: CASSFGQSNTEAFF

V gene: TRBV6-5
D gene: .
clone size: .
J gene: TRBJ2-2
CDR3 DNA: TGTGCCAGCCTGCGGGACTCCCGAATTGCGGGGGAGCTGTTTTTT
CDR3 protein: CASLRDSRIAGELFF

V gene: TRBV27
D gene: TRBD1
clone size: once
J gene: TRBJ1-2
CDR3 DNA: TGTGCCAGCAGAACGACAGGGTATGGCTACACCTTC
CDR3 protein: CASRTTGYGYTF

V gene: TRBV19
D gene: TRBD2
clone size: .
J gene: TRBJ2-5
CDR3 DNA: TGTGCCAGTAGTGCCACTAGCGGGGTGGCCCGGAGTGAGACCCAGTACTTC
CDR3 protein: CASSATSGVARSETQYF

V gene: TRBV11-3
D gene: .
clone size: few
J gene: TRBJ1-3
CDR3 DNA: TGTGCCAGCAGCTTAGTACTCGGAGACACCATATATTTT
CDR3 protein: CASSLVLGDTIYF

V gene: TRBV18
D gene: .
clone size: .
J gene: TRBJ2-1
CDR3 DNA: TGTGCCAGCTCACAACTAGGTAAAGAAGGTGAGCAGTTCTTC
CDR3 protein: CASSQLGKEGEQFF

V gene: TRBV6-2/TRBV6-3
D gene: TRBD1
clone size: .
J gene: TRBJ1-5
CDR3 DNA: TGTGCCAGCAGTACATGGGGACAGGGAGGTTATCAGCCCCAGCATTTT
CDR3 protein: CASSTWGQGGYQPQHF

V gene: TRBV5-4
D gene: .
clone size: .
J gene: TRBJ2-1
CDR3 DNA: TGTGCCAGCAGCTTGGAAAAGCGGTCGGATGAGCAGTTCTTC
CDR3 protein: CASSLEKRSDEQFF

V gene: TRBV5-1
D gene: TRBD1
clone size: .
J gene: TRBJ2-7
CDR3 DNA: TGCGCCAGCAGCTTTCGGGACAGGGAGGGTTTCTCCTACGAGCAGTACTTC
CDR3 protein: CASSFRDREGFSYEQYF